Reported below is one TCR beta chain. Many counts were recorded for this clonotype. This clone's antigen is unknown. Per-base qualities were not stored, and no clone one base away is much larger. Germline trimming: 6 bases from V, 6 bases from J; junction bases outside gene matches: 8. The germline V gene gives CDR1 as ENHRY and CDR2 as SYGVKD. The CDR3 runs 14 amino acids, cysteine and phenylalanine included. This entry keeps only the CDR3 DNA: 42 bases, framed from base 1. This sample was sequenced with an Illumina HiSeq 2500. TCR beta libraries were prepared by quantitative 5'-RACE with molecular barcodes. The study's processing was this. To identify disease-linked TCR variants, a new computational method was used, one built on a probabilistic model of VDJ rearrangement. TCRdb reran the public reads through fastp at Q25 and MiXCR, keeping productive beta chains. When rows share a CDR3 protein, they turn into one entry using the most common DNA and genes. The authors' filters were not applied to this entry. The sample contains 200,000 to 300,000 distinct CDR3 sequences, about 11% of them found a single time. Less than 3% of the sample comes from the top ten.

This entry belongs to a study of CD8 T cells in ankylosing spondylitis (dated by TCRdb to about 2017). Notes on the research overall: To find TCR variants linked to disease, the study profiled T cell receptor beta repertoires in ankylosing spondylitis patients and healthy donors. In total, the full study cohort was made up of 100 to 140 healthy donors and approximately 24 ankylosing spondylitis patients. Peripheral blood samples were taken, and synovial fluid was additionally collected from ankylosing spondylitis patients.

Results and caveats for the whole study, not just this receptor: Some of the motif variants had been reported before in the synovial fluid and blood of reactive arthritis patients, a finding that suggests common disease-initiation mechanisms. Blood from ankylosing spondylitis patients appeared to be characterized by a TCR beta motif made up of about 8 highly homologous amino acid variants. In peripheral blood, the disease-linked clones were found at relatively low frequencies and had a CD8+ phenotype. According to the report, matched synovial fluid samples from ankylosing spondylitis patients were significantly enriched for the disease-linked clones.

The sample comprised blood, either unsorted or a sorted T cell fraction (not recorded which). The sequence came from a male donor with ankylosing spondylitis or in good health (not recorded which). The chain is encoded by TRBV10-3 joined to TRBJ2-7, with 10 junctional bases fitting TRBD2. The DNA sequence reads TGTGCCATCAGAGCCGGGACTAGCGAGTCCGAGCAGTACTTC. It encodes CAIRAGTSESEQYF.